The 14 T cell receptor beta chains given below trace back to one sample, sequenced in a study of OX40 agonist ivuxolimab in advanced cancers. Preparation of the library involved the immunoSEQ multiplex PCR assay. TCRdb obtained this table from immuneACCESS and retained in-frame rearrangements with V and J assigned. These tables miss some clones; where compared with another copy, unresolved V genes account for less than half of the shortfall, and the remainder is unexplained. This sample gives about 13,000 clones in total; over 75% of them show up just once. The ten largest clones capture less than 25% of the sample. This sample comprised CD4+ or CD8+ T cells sorted from blood, obtained in a trial of the OX40 agonist ivuxolimab. The receptors derive from an adult with an advanced solid tumor such as melanoma, head and neck, liver or kidney cancer.

This clone was counted a single time. Here the CDR3 DNA reads TGTGCCAGCAGCCCCCGGGCGGAGGCAACCGGGGAGCTGTTTTTT. This codes for CASSPRAEATGELFF. The gene calls are TRBV9 and TRBJ2-2; D is possibly TRBD2 (5 bases). The CDR3 is 15 amino acids. Trimming took off 4 bases at V and 5 bases at J, with 15 bases between the two ends. Looked up from germline, CDR1 is SGDLS and CDR2 is YYNGEE.

The rearrangement links TRBV28 to TRBJ1-2, with D unresolved. Trimming shortened V by 8 bases and J by 4 bases, and 23 bases separated the two germline ends. The CDR3 length is 16 residues. Germline V gene lookup returns CDR1 MDHEN and CDR2 SYDVKM. The CDR3 reads CASGKLGSLGFYGYTF. The CDR3 DNA reads TGTGCCAGCGGTAAACTCGGGAGCCTTGGGTTCTATGGCTACACCTTC.

The rearrangement links TRBV7-6 to TRBJ2-1, with TRBD2 matching over 9 bases. CDR1 is SGHVS and CDR2 is FNYEAQ in the germline V gene. The CDR3 length is 17 residues. The J segment lost 6 bases and the V segment lost 5 bases, leaving 14 bases of the junction unmatched. The CDR3 sequence: CASSLLITGGRANEQFF. As DNA, the CDR3 is TGTGCCAGCAGCCTTCTAATCACCGGCGGGAGGGCCAATGAGCAGTTCTTC.

The chain links TRBV13 to TRBJ2-7, with 10 nucleotides matching TRBD2. Germline assignment: CDR1 PRHDT and CDR2 FYEKMQ (reference sequence). CDR3 length: 14 amino acids. V trimming: 0 bases; J trimming: 5 bases; junction bases outside the gene matches: 1. Written as DNA, the CDR3 is TGTGCCAGCAGCTTAGGACTAGCGGGGCACGAGCAGTACTTC. Protein: CASSLGLAGHEQYF.

V is TRBV9 and J is TRBJ1-2; 7 nucleotides match TRBD1. This CDR3 contains 14 residues. Germline values: CDR1 SGDLS, CDR2 YYNGEE. Germline trimming cut 4 bases from V and 7 bases from J; bases unmatched to any gene: 10. This chain's CDR3 is CASSLGGGGLGYTF. CDR3 DNA: TGTGCCAGCAGCCTAGGAGGAGGGGGCCTTGGCTACACCTTC.

The V gene is TRBV5-5, the J gene TRBJ2-5; a possible D gene is TRBD1 (5 bases). V was cut by 0 bases and J by 5 bases, with 20 bases left in between. Germline V gene data show CDR1 as SGHKS and CDR2 as YYEKEE (reference sequence). The CDR3 length is 17 residues. The CDR3 protein is CASSLAFLRGSGETQYF. In nucleotides, the CDR3 is TGTGCCAGCAGCTTGGCCTTCTTAAGGGGTTCCGGCGAGACCCAGTACTTC.

J is TRBJ2-2 and V is TRBV28, with TRBD2 identical over 9 bases. This CDR3 is built from 17 residues. Looked up from germline, CDR1 is MDHEN and CDR2 is SYDVKM. V was clipped by 4 bases and J by 6 bases; unmatched bases: 12. The CDR3 nucleotides are TGTGCCAGCAGTTGGCGACTAGCGGAGGCGTGGCCCGGGGAGCTGTTTTTT. Translation: CASSWRLAEAWPGELFF.

The chain combines TRBV10-1 with TRBJ2-3, with 10 bases matching TRBD1. Germline CDR1 reads WNHNN; CDR2 reads SYGVQD (reference sequence). The CDR3 length is 16 residues. V lost 2 bases, J lost 3 bases, and 5 bases stayed unmatched. Here the CDR3 reads CASSEEAGQGTDTQYF. The DNA for the CDR3 is TGCGCCAGCAGTGAGGAGGCGGGACAGGGGACAGATACGCAGTATTTT.

The J gene is TRBJ1-2, the V gene TRBV6-5; 7 bases fit TRBD1. J was trimmed by 5 bases and V by 6 bases; bases with no gene match: 6. Germline V gives CDR1 MNHEY, CDR2 SVGAGI. The CDR3 has 13 residues. In nucleotides, the CDR3 is TGTGCCAGCAGCACAGGGGTTGGTTATGGCTACACCTTC. Its protein product is CASSTGVGYGYTF.

This sequence joins TRBV29-1 and TRBJ2-5, with 10 bases identical to TRBD1. Unmatched junction bases numbered 6, after V lost 4 bases and J lost 1 base. Germline loops: CDR1 SQVTM, CDR2 ANQGSEA. This CDR3 spans 15 amino acids. The CDR3 loop reads CSVVGQGTIQETQYF. The CDR3 bases are TGCAGCGTTGTGGGACAGGGGACAATCCAAGAGACCCAGTACTTC.

V usage is TRBV6-6 and J usage is TRBJ1-6, with 10 nucleotides matching TRBD1. The CDR3 has 16 residues. V was clipped by 2 bases and J by 9 bases; unmatched bases: 7. Germline V gene sequence: CDR1 MNHNY, CDR2 SVGAGI (reference sequence). CDR3: CASSYLGTGEASPLHF. CDR3 in DNA: TGTGCCAGCAGTTACCTTGGGACAGGGGAGGCTTCACCCCTCCACTTT.

The J gene is TRBJ1-3, the V gene TRBV4-1; D not resolved. V was trimmed by 3 bases and J by 0 bases, leaving 3 bases between them. Germline V gives CDR1 MGHRA, CDR2 YSYEKL. The CDR3 runs to 13 residues. DNA for the CDR3: TGCGCCAGCAGCCACCCCTCTGGAAACACCATATATTTT. Residues: CASSHPSGNTIYF.

The V gene is TRBV27, the J gene TRBJ2-7, with D perhaps TRBD1 (6 bases). Trimming took off 5 bases at V and 3 bases at J, with 14 bases between the two ends. The germline V gene encodes CDR1 MNHEY and CDR2 SMNVEV (reference sequence). The CDR3 is made up of 14 amino acids. CDR3 region: CASSPPDRNYEQYF. The CDR3 DNA reads TGTGCCAGCAGTCCTCCCGACAGGAACTACGAGCAGTACTTC.

The chain employs TRBV9 and TRBJ2-7, with D unclear. The V gene lost 3 bases and the J gene lost 5 bases, with 6 bases spanning the gap. The CDR3 loop spans 11 amino acids. Germline V gene lookup returns CDR1 SGDLS and CDR2 YYNGEE. CDR3 region: CASSGGHEQYF. The CDR3 nucleotides read TGTGCCAGCAGCGGCGGTCACGAGCAGTACTTC.